The 27 T cell receptor beta chains presented below share a single source sample, sequenced in a study of T cell responses to AZD1222 COVID-19 vaccine. Method: immunoSEQ multiplex PCR; TCRdb's copy keeps in-frame clones and lacks some. The sample holds about 94,000 clones; around nine tenths are singletons and the top ten take 10% to 15%. The specimen was peripheral blood, collected on day 0 of AZD1222 vaccination. These receptors were collected from an adult in good health.

CDR3 residues: CASSLEWDSSYEQYF. CDR3 nucleotide sequence: TGTGCCAGCAGCTTAGAGTGGGACAGCTCCTACGAGCAGTACTTC. This chain joins TRBV7-2 and TRBJ2-7; TRBD1 agrees at 7 bases. The junction had 3 bases not matched to a gene; V was cut back by 1 base and J by 0 bases. The germline V gene has CDR1 SGHTA and CDR2 FQGNSA. This CDR3 is 15 amino acids long.

V usage is TRBV10-3 and J usage is TRBJ2-2; 7 bases match TRBD1. This CDR3 is built from 16 residues. Germline trimming cut 4 bases from V and 4 bases from J; bases unmatched to any gene: 9. CDR1 and CDR2 (germline): ENHRY, SYGVKD. The CDR3 DNA reads TGTGCCATCAGTGGAGAGTACAGGGGATTCACCGGGGAGCTGTTTTTT. Translation gives CAISGEYRGFTGELFF.

The rearrangement links TRBV5-1 to TRBJ2-3; the D gene could be TRBD1 or TRBD2 (5 bases each). Germline CDR1 is SGHRS and CDR2 is YFSETQ. V was shortened by 2 bases and J by 6 bases, with 13 bases between the two germline ends. The CDR3 covers 14 residues. The CDR3 DNA sequence: TGCGCCAGCAGCTTATTTGGGGGATTGGATACGCAGTATTTT. It codes for CASSLFGGLDTQYF.

This chain uses TRBV12-5 with TRBJ2-7; the match to TRBD1 covers 11 bases. This CDR3 contains 15 residues. The V and J ends lost 4 bases and 7 bases, in that order; junction bases with no gene match: 9. The germline gives CDR1 LGHNT, CDR2 FRNRAP. The CDR3 nucleotides are TGTGCTAGTGGTTCCCCGGGACAGGGGGTGTGGGAGCAGTACTTC. It translates to CASGSPGQGVWEQYF.

V is TRBV7-3 and J is TRBJ2-3; weak D call: TRBD2 (6 bases). The CDR3 loop spans 16 amino acids. Germline CDR1 and CDR2: SGHTA and FQGTGA. V was shortened by 0 bases and J by 1 base, with 11 bases between the two germline ends. The DNA for the CDR3 is TGTGCCAGCAGCTTAACGCTCGGCGGGGGCACAGATACGCAGTATTTT. Encoded protein: CASSLTLGGGTDTQYF.

The chain recombines TRBV7-3 with TRBJ1-6, with D unresolved. The V gene lost 2 bases and the J gene lost 7 bases, with 9 bases spanning the gap. Germline CDR1 SGHTA, CDR2 FQGTGA. This CDR3 is 14 amino acids long. Written as DNA, the CDR3 is TGTGCCAGCAGCTTAGATTTAGGGAATTCACCCCTCCACTTT. Protein product: CASSLDLGNSPLHF.

This sequence joins TRBV5-1 and TRBJ2-2; D is ambiguous. This CDR3 is 15 amino acids long. The germline gives CDR1 SGHRS, CDR2 YFSETQ. Trimming removed 4 bases at V and 2 bases at J, with 12 bases between. The CDR3 region is CASSGDGPNTGELFF. The CDR3 DNA follows: TGCGCCAGCAGCGGCGACGGGCCTAACACCGGGGAGCTGTTTTTT.

This clone has only one observation. The CDR3 spells CASSLGQGQTEAFF. The CDR3 DNA sequence: TGCGCCAGCAGCTTGGGGCAGGGTCAAACTGAAGCTTTCTTT. The genes are TRBV5-1 and TRBJ1-1; D might be TRBD1 (5 bases). This CDR3 has 14 amino acids. Germline CDR1 SGHRS, CDR2 YFSETQ. Trimming shortened V by 0 bases and J by 5 bases, and 11 bases separated the two germline ends.

The genes are TRBV5-1 and TRBJ2-3, with TRBD1 matching 8 bases. The ends lost 6 bases at V and 2 bases at J; junction bases unmatched: 5. Germline CDR1 SGHRS, CDR2 YFSETQ. The CDR3 loop spans 14 amino acids. CDR3 residues: CASNQGAITDTQYF. The DNA for the CDR3 is TGCGCCAGCAATCAGGGGGCTATCACAGATACGCAGTATTTT.

This clone was seen a single time. The J gene is TRBJ1-5, the V gene TRBV11-2; 8 bases are a match to TRBD1. The CDR3 loop spans 13 amino acids. Germline values: CDR1 SGHAT, CDR2 FQNNGV. V shed 3 bases, J shed 7 bases, and the junction held 2 bases outside the gene matches. The CDR3, as DNA: TGTGCCAGCAGCTTGGACAGGGCGCAGCCCCAGCATTTT. Translated, it gives CASSLDRAQPQHF.

V gene TRBV21-1 combines with J gene TRBJ1-2; the DNA was not used to check the table's D call, TRBD1. TRBV21-1 has pseudogene status. The CDR3 has 16 residues. The CDR3 protein is CASSPLDGGGVYGYTF. Written as DNA, the CDR3 is TGTGCCAGCAGCCCCCTCGATGGAGGGGGCGTCTATGGCTACACCTTC.

CDR3 region: CASSLDGTPYEQYF. DNA of the CDR3: TGCGCCAGCAGCTTGGACGGGACACCCTACGAGCAGTACTTC. This sequence joins TRBV5-1 and TRBJ2-7, with D tentatively TRBD1 (6 bases). The germline CDR1 and CDR2 sequences are SGHRS and YFSETQ. CDR3 size: 14 residues. Trimming pared 0 bases from V and 2 bases from J, leaving 9 bases between.

The genes are TRBV4-3 and TRBJ2-3; D gene ambiguous. Germline loops: CDR1 LGHNA, CDR2 YSLEER. CDR3 size: 13 residues. V was shortened by 0 bases and J by 5 bases, with 6 bases between the two germline ends. As DNA, the CDR3 is TGCGCCAGCAGCCAAGAGTACAGAGATACGCAGTATTTT. This translates into CASSQEYRDTQYF.

The rearrangement joins TRBV25-1 to TRBJ1-2; D gene unclear. The germline V gene has CDR1 MGHDK and CDR2 SYGVNS. V shed 4 bases and J shed 4 bases, with 7 bases lying between them. The CDR3 sequence is 12 residues long. CDR3 nucleotide sequence: TGTGCCAGCAGTGTAAGGCCCTATGGCTACACCTTC. Translated: CASSVRPYGYTF.

Worth noting for this clone: Germline and junction disagree at one end, which may indicate a read error. V gene TRBV4-2 combines with J gene TRBJ2-2, with a possible D match to TRBD2 (5 bases). Germline CDR1 is LGHNA and CDR2 is YNFKEQ. This CDR3 region has 14 residues. In nucleotides, the CDR3 is TGTGCCAGCAGCCAAGTCCAGAACACCGGGGAGTTGTTTTTT. Translating gives CASSQVQNTGELFF.

This clone has just one count. V usage is TRBV9 and J usage is TRBJ2-7, with D unresolved. This CDR3 contains 15 residues. Germline values: CDR1 SGDLS, CDR2 YYNGEE. Between the trimmed V and J ends, which lost 0 bases and 0 bases, there was a span of 10 bases. CDR3 in DNA: TGTGCCAGCAGCGTAGGGCAGGTCTCCTCCTACGAGCAGTACTTC. This encodes CASSVGQVSSYEQYF.

In its sample, this clone was seen once. This chain uses TRBV19 with TRBJ2-1, with D perhaps TRBD1 (6 bases). V lost 4 bases and J lost 8, with 6 bases in between. The CDR3 spans 11 residues. Germline V lookup: CDR1 LNHDA, CDR2 SQIVND (reference sequence). The CDR3 coding sequence is TGTGCCAGTAGTAGGACAGATGAGCAGTTCTTC. It codes for CASSRTDEQFF.

The chain couples TRBV25-1 to TRBJ1-2; D is perhaps TRBD1 (5 bases). The CDR3 length is 17 residues. Between the trimmed V and J ends, which lost 4 bases and 0 bases, there was a span of 18 bases. Germline CDR1 reads MGHDK; CDR2 reads SYGVNS. The CDR3 region has the DNA TGTGCCAGCAGTGTGAGCTTAGGGACCCCCCCTAACTATGGCTACACCTTC. It specifies CASSVSLGTPPNYGYTF.

This clone was detected once. The chain links TRBV6-5 to TRBJ1-4; 8 bases line up with TRBD1. V dropped 5 bases and J dropped 4; count of bases not matched to a gene: 3. Germline V gene data show CDR1 as MNHEY and CDR2 as SVGAGI. The CDR3 spans 14 residues. The DNA for the CDR3 is TGTGCCAGCAGTACAGACAGGGGTAATGAAAAACTGTTTTTT. Its protein product is CASSTDRGNEKLFF.

This clone occurred once. The chain recombines TRBV7-2 with TRBJ1-1, with TRBD1 identical over 7 bases. The CDR3 totals 16 residues. The germline CDR1 and CDR2 sequences are SGHTA and FQGNSA. The J segment lost 3 bases and the V segment lost 5 bases, leaving 12 bases of the junction unmatched. CDR3 in DNA: TGTGCCAGCAGCCCTCGGACAGGTCGAGGGTACACTGAAGCTTTCTTT. Its translation: CASSPRTGRGYTEAFF.

In this sample, this clone turned up a few times. The chain couples TRBV5-1 to TRBJ2-7, with D tentatively TRBD1 (6 bases). This CDR3 is 17 amino acids long. The V and J ends lost 2 bases and 4 bases respectively, with 22 bases between them. Germline CDR1 is SGHRS and CDR2 is YFSETQ. This CDR3 is CASSFSTVRQGLYEQYF. The CDR3 nucleotides are TGCGCCAGCAGCTTTAGCACCGTGCGGCAGGGGCTATACGAGCAGTACTTC.

This chain connects TRBV10-3 to TRBJ2-1; D is perhaps TRBD1 or TRBD2 (5 bases each). Trimming shortened V by 4 bases and J by 0 bases, and 10 bases separated the two germline ends. CDR1 ENHRY and CDR2 SYGVKD come from the germline V gene. CDR3 length equals 15 residues. CDR3 sequence reads: CAISVEGSSYNEQFF. CDR3 sequence (DNA): TGTGCCATCAGTGTTGAGGGGAGCTCCTACAATGAGCAGTTCTTC.

V gene TRBV4-2 combines with J gene TRBJ1-1, with D tentatively TRBD1 (5 bases). This CDR3 has 18 amino acids. Germline V CDR1 and CDR2: LGHNA, YNFKEQ. Trimming took off 0 bases at V and 4 bases at J, with 21 bases between the two ends. CDR3 coding DNA: TGTGCCAGCAGCCAAGATGATAGGATTACAGGTACAGCCACTGAAGCTTTCTTT. Its translation is CASSQDDRITGTATEAFF.

This chain connects TRBV20-1 to TRBJ2-1; D not certain. Germline V gene data show CDR1 as DFQATT and CDR2 as SNEGSKA (reference sequence). The CDR3 is made up of 11 amino acids. Trimming cost V 0 bases and J 12 bases, with 9 bases left between them. The CDR3 spells CSARDSRRQFF. For the CDR3, the DNA is TGCAGTGCTAGAGATTCAAGAAGGCAGTTCTTC.

The rearrangement joins TRBV7-3 to TRBJ2-2; 9 bases map to TRBD1. Germline CDR1 is SGHTA and CDR2 is FQGTGA. The CDR3 length is 14 residues. With V trimmed by 5 bases and J by 6 bases, 4 bases remained unmatched. The CDR3 coding sequence is TGTGCCAGCAGCCCCACAGGGGGCGCCGGGGAGCTGTTTTTT. This encodes CASSPTGGAGELFF.

The gene calls are TRBV7-8 and TRBJ2-2; TRBD1 matches at 9 bases. The CDR3 extends over 17 amino acids. V shed 5 bases, J shed 6 bases, and the junction held 13 bases outside the gene matches. Germline V gene lookup returns CDR1 SGHVS and CDR2 FQNEAQ. The CDR3 nucleotides read TGTGCCAGCAGCACGGTCCCGGGACAGGGTCAATCCGGGGAGCTGTTTTTT. Translating gives CASSTVPGQGQSGELFF.

This chain links TRBV7-3 with TRBJ1-1, with a weak D call TRBD1 (5 bases). The V gene's germline CDR1 is SGHTA and CDR2 FQGTGA. Between the trimmed V and J ends, which lost 5 bases and 6 bases, there was a span of 16 bases. The length of the CDR3 is 14 residues. CDR3 region: CASSRMPGTAEAFF. The CDR3 DNA is TGTGCCAGCAGCAGAATGCCTGGGACGGCTGAAGCTTTCTTT.